The 19 T cell receptor beta chains in this list originate from one sample, sequenced in a study of T-cell memory formation after mild COVID-19. TCRdb itself ran the 5' RACE reads through MiXCR, one entry per CDR3 protein. Of roughly 620,000 distinct CDR3 sequences listed, approximately 19% were seen once; the top ten hold about 12%. Sequences were obtained from PBMCs or a T cell subset sorted from them (not recorded which). These receptors originate from an adult woman who had mild COVID-19 (a few samples of this study predate the infection). Cell type and time point are not known.

Only a few counts were recorded for this clonotype. The genes are TRBV11-2 and TRBJ2-7; 7 positions match TRBD1. This CDR3 is 15 amino acids long. Germline V gene lookup returns CDR1 SGHAT and CDR2 FQNNGV. With V trimmed by 4 bases and J by 1 base, 7 bases remained unmatched. CDR3 bases: TGTGCCAGCAGCTCACTGCTGGGACAGTCCTACGAGCAGTACTTC. Amino acid sequence: CASSSLLGQSYEQYF.

This clonotype was picked up a small number of times. The CDR3 protein is CASSQPGLDTQYF. CDR3 in DNA: TGTGCCAGCAGCCAACCAGGGCTGGATACGCAGTATTTT. The V call is TRBV7-9, the J call TRBJ2-3, with a weak D call TRBD1 (5 bases). V was cut by 5 bases and J by 6 bases, with 12 bases left in between. Germline lookup yields CDR1 SEHNR and CDR2 FQNEAQ (reference sequence). This CDR3 is 13 amino acids long.

This clonotype was seen only a few times. The rearrangement links TRBV5-1 to TRBJ2-1; D may be TRBD1 (5 bases). The CDR3 totals 17 residues. The V gene lost 0 bases and the J gene lost 0 bases, with 13 bases spanning the gap. Germline CDR1 is SGHRS and CDR2 is YFSETQ. The chain's CDR3 is CASSLAGHLSSYNEQFF. The CDR3 DNA follows: TGCGCCAGCAGCTTGGCTGGACACCTATCCTCCTACAATGAGCAGTTCTTC. Variable domain in full (rest from reference TRBV5-1 and TRBJ2-1): KAGVTQTPRYLIKTRGQQVTLSCSPISGHRSVSWYQQTPGQGLQFLFEYFSETQRNKGNFPGRFSGRQFSNSRSEMNVSTLELGDSALYLCASSLAGHLSSYNEQFFGPGTRLTVL.

This clonotype has more than one count but fewer than ten. The rearrangement joins TRBV4-1 to TRBJ2-3, with D possibly matching TRBD1 (5 bases). This CDR3 region has 17 residues. With 0 bases removed from V and 2 bases from J, the gap between germline ends came to 15 bases. The V gene's germline CDR1 is MGHRA and CDR2 YSYEKL. CDR3 residues: CASSQDINQGYTDTQYF. The CDR3 region has the DNA TGCGCCAGCAGCCAAGATATTAACCAGGGATACACAGATACGCAGTATTTT.

The chain employs TRBV19 and TRBJ1-1; 9 nucleotides align to TRBD1. The CDR3 has 13 residues. The ends lost 3 bases at V and 8 bases at J; junction bases unmatched: 4. Germline CDR1 LNHDA, CDR2 SQIVND (reference sequence). The CDR3 nucleotides are TGTGCCAGTAGTATGTTGGGACAGGGAGAAGCTTTCTTT. Translated: CASSMLGQGEAFF.

This clonotype was counted at least ten times. V gene TRBV6-5 combines with J gene TRBJ2-1; possibly TRBD1 for D (6 bases). The V gene lost 6 bases and the J gene lost 6 bases, with 15 bases spanning the gap. Germline V gene data show CDR1 as MNHEY and CDR2 as SVGAGI. This CDR3 comprises 14 residues. CDR3 sequence (DNA): TGTGCCAGCAGCGTAGAAGCCAGGGGCAATGAGCAGTTCTTC. Protein: CASSVEARGNEQFF.

This clonotype was seen ten or more times. The rearrangement uses TRBV29-1 and TRBJ2-3; 11 bases match TRBD1. CDR3 size: 14 residues. V gave up 2 bases and J gave up 5 bases; unmatched junction bases: 3. CDR1 and CDR2 (germline): SQVTM, ANQGSEA. DNA for the CDR3: TGCAGCGTTGAAAGGACAGGGGGCGAAGATACGCAGTATTTT. Its translation is CSVERTGGEDTQYF.

This chain connects TRBV5-1 to TRBJ2-7; 9 bases align to TRBD1. V dropped 3 bases and J dropped 6; count of bases not matched to a gene: 4. Per germline, CDR1 SGHRS and CDR2 YFSETQ. The CDR3 loop spans 13 amino acids. CDR3 amino acids: CASSSTGGAEQYF. The CDR3 DNA reads as TGCGCCAGCAGCTCAACAGGGGGCGCCGAGCAGTACTTC. Looking up the rest from reference TRBV5-1 and TRBJ2-7 gives the full variable domain: KAGVTQTPRYLIKTRGQQVTLSCSPISGHRSVSWYQQTPGQGLQFLFEYFSETQRNKGNFPGRFSGRQFSNSRSEMNVSTLELGDSALYLCASSSTGGAEQYFGPGTRLTVT.

There are a few counts of this clonotype. V is TRBV5-4 and J is TRBJ1-6; D may be TRBD1 (6 bases). The CDR3 covers 15 residues. The germline V gene encodes CDR1 SGHNT and CDR2 YYREEE (reference sequence). Trimming removed 3 bases from V and 10 bases from J, with 17 bases in between. The chain's CDR3 is CASSSKGGMISPLHF. CDR3 sequence (DNA): TGTGCCAGCAGCTCTAAGGGGGGCATGATCTCACCCCTCCACTTT. Based on the CDR3 plus reference TRBV5-4 and TRBJ1-6, the full variable domain is ETGVTQSPTHLIKTRGQQVTLRCSSQSGHNTVSWYQQALGQGPQFIFQYYREEENGRGNFPPRFSGLQFPNYSSELNVNALELDDSALYLCASSSKGGMISPLHFGNGTRLTVT.

The chain uses TRBV20-1 and TRBJ2-1, with D possibly TRBD1 on 5 matching bases. V lost 3 bases, J lost 1 base, and 10 bases lay in between. CDR3 size: 14 residues. CDR1 and CDR2 (germline): DFQATT, SNEGSKA (reference sequence). The CDR3 DNA is TGCAGTGCTAGGTCCAGGGCATCCTACAATGAGCAGTTCTTC. Amino acid sequence: CSARSRASYNEQFF.

This clonotype has more than one count but fewer than ten. The chain recombines TRBV6-2 or TRBV6-3 with TRBJ2-1, with D possibly being TRBD1 (6 bases). Germline V CDR1 and CDR2: MNHEY, SVGEGT. V lost 2 bases and J lost 3, with 14 bases in between. CDR3 length equals 16 residues. This CDR3 reads CASSYPTGSDYNEQFF. CDR3 bases: TGTGCCAGCAGTTACCCGACAGGTTCCGACTACAATGAGCAGTTCTTC.

Of note for this clonotype: Likely a read error: the CDR3 ends without its conserved phenylalanine or tryptophan. V and J are TRBV12-3 or TRBV12-4 and TRBJ2-7; 9 bases are a match to TRBD1. The CDR3 extends over 16 amino acids. Germline trimming cut 4 bases from V and 2 bases from J; bases unmatched to any gene: 9. The CDR3, as DNA: TGTGCCAGCAGTTACGCCGGACAGGGGAGTCCCTACGAGCAGTACTTA. Translation: CASSYAGQGSPYEQYL.

The table lists this clonotype with a few counts. As DNA, the CDR3 is TGCAGCGCTAGACAGGGAGAAAGTCAGCCCCAGCATTTT. This gives the protein CSARQGESQPQHF. This rearrangement joins TRBV29-1 to TRBJ1-5; 7 positions match TRBD1. The CDR3 spans 13 residues. V gave up 7 bases and J gave up 6 bases; unmatched junction bases: 9. The germline gives CDR1 SQVTM, CDR2 ANQGSEA.

J is TRBJ2-4 and V is TRBV7-8, with D perhaps assigned TRBD1 or TRBD2 (6 bases each). V shed 5 bases and J shed 1 base, with 18 bases lying between them. CDR3 size: 17 residues. Germline loops: CDR1 SGHVS, CDR2 FQNEAQ. As DNA, the CDR3 is TGTGCCAGCAGCGCCTCCCCGGGGGCACTGGCCAAAAACATTCAGTACTTC. Protein: CASSASPGALAKNIQYF.

This CDR3 is CASSGPSGGRETQYF. In nucleotides, the CDR3 is TGTGCCAGCAGTGGTCCCAGCGGGGGGCGGGAGACCCAGTACTTC. The rearrangement uses TRBV2 and TRBJ2-5; TRBD2 agrees at 9 bases. V gave up 4 bases and J gave up 5 bases; unmatched junction bases: 8. The CDR3 has 15 residues. Germline loops: CDR1 SNHLY, CDR2 FYNNEI.

The table lists this clonotype with many counts. The chain combines TRBV5-4 with TRBJ2-5; no clear D gene. V lost 0 bases and J lost 4, with 10 bases in between. Germline V gives CDR1 SGHNT, CDR2 YYREEE (reference sequence). This CDR3 region has 14 residues. This chain's CDR3 is CASSLEGKGETQYF. The DNA of the CDR3 is TGTGCCAGCAGCTTGGAAGGAAAGGGAGAGACCCAGTACTTC.

The rearrangement uses TRBV7-9 and TRBJ1-4, with D perhaps TRBD1 (5 bases). This CDR3 has 17 amino acids. Trimming removed 4 bases at V and 0 bases at J, with 15 bases between. From germline, CDR1 is SEHNR and CDR2 FQNEAQ (reference sequence). CDR3 protein: CASSYWGHSATNEKLFF. In DNA form, the CDR3 reads TGTGCCAGCAGCTACTGGGGCCATAGTGCAACTAATGAAAAACTGTTTTTT.

A note on this clonotype: A read error may be the cause here, since a much bigger clone is one base away. The rearrangement uses TRBV6-1 and TRBJ2-7; 7 nucleotides align to TRBD1. Trimming cost V 3 bases and J 2 bases; bases outside gene matches: 4. The CDR3 has 14 residues. The germline V gene has CDR1 MNHNS and CDR2 SASEGT. CDR3 sequence reads: CASSENRGPYEQYF. The CDR3 nucleotides read TGTGCCAGCAGTGAGAACAGGGGCCCCTACGAGCAGTACTTC.

The V gene is TRBV28, the J gene TRBJ1-1; 10 bases map to TRBD1. The CDR3 has 15 residues. Looked up from germline, CDR1 is MDHEN and CDR2 is SYDVKM. V shed 8 bases, J shed 5 bases, and the junction held 11 bases outside the gene matches. This CDR3 reads CASGTGAAPTTEAFF. CDR3 DNA: TGTGCCAGCGGGACAGGGGCTGCGCCTACTACTGAAGCTTTCTTT.